The clone carrying this TCR beta chain has just a few counts. What it binds is not known. The length of the CDR3 is 15 residues. The germline CDR1 and CDR2 sequences are MGHDK and SYGVNS. V lost 5 bases, J lost 4 bases, and 9 bases stayed unmatched. This sample is part of a study of identical twins. The study's findings and limits: There is a chance that invariant MAIT and iNKT cells partially muddied zero-insertion analyses. Within monozygotic twins, out-of-frame TCR alpha sharing was underestimated by the models.

From the 5' RACE reads, TCRdb called clonotypes with MiXCR, one entry per CDR3 protein. The table lists around 450,000 distinct CDR3 sequences, 11% to 15% of them singletons. The sample was also reused in another study, on yellow fever vaccine responses in identical twins.

The sequence came from a young woman in good health. V gene TRBV25-1 combines with J gene TRBJ1-2; TRBD1 matches at 8 bases. The sequenced material came from CD4+ T cells sorted from blood. CDR3 loop: CASSRGQGASYGYTF. CDR3 coding DNA: TGTGCCAGCAGTCGCGGCCAGGGGGCAAGCTATGGCTACACCTTC.